The next 23 T cell receptor beta chains were all read from a single sample in a study of spatial heterogeneity in lung cancer. Notes on the study in general: The number of expanded tumor alpha and beta chains correlated with mutation number.

TCRdb used MiXCR to reprocess the 5' RACE reads, holding one entry per CDR3 protein. The sample lists about 18,000 distinct CDR3 sequences; 8.5% to 10% were seen once. Described time point: sample taken at primary tumor resection. These receptors have no identified antigens. The source was lung tumor tissue, collected at surgery. These receptors were taken from a female donor with early-stage non-small cell lung cancer.

This clonotype is judged medium-sized. For a library built for alpha chains, this beta chain is a stray read; little rests on its size. V is TRBV4-2 and J is TRBJ2-3, with TRBD2 identical over 12 bases. CDR1 is LGHNA, CDR2 YNFKEQ, per germline. V trimming: 4 bases; J trimming: 0 bases; junction bases outside the gene matches: 14. This CDR3 contains 20 residues. CDR3: CASSPGLTSGGSSSTDTQYF. As DNA, the CDR3 is TGTGCCAGCAGCCCGGGCCTGACTAGCGGGGGATCCTCTAGCACAGATACGCAGTATTTT.

This clonotype ranks as medium-sized. This beta chain turned up in a library designed for alpha chains; as an off-target read, its abundance says little. V usage is TRBV29-1 and J usage is TRBJ2-5; D remains unclear. The germline V gene has CDR1 SQVTM and CDR2 ANQGSEA. The germline V and J ends were trimmed by 7 bases and 5 bases, with 11 bases remaining between them. CDR3 length: 11 amino acids. In DNA form, the CDR3 reads TGCAGCGAAAAGGTCCGGGAGACCCAGTACTTC. It yields the protein CSEKVRETQYF.

This clonotype was observed many times. A library prepared for alpha chains yielded this beta chain as an off-target read; its size is of little meaning. In DNA form, the CDR3 reads TGTGCCAGCAGCTTACGACTAGCGGGAACGAATGAGCAGTTCTTC. Protein product: CASSLRLAGTNEQFF. This chain joins TRBV11-1 and TRBJ2-1; TRBD2 agrees at 11 bases. The germline gives CDR1 SGHAT, CDR2 FQDESV (reference sequence). Unmatched junction bases numbered 4, after V lost 2 bases and J lost 7 bases. This CDR3 comprises 15 residues.

This clonotype was recorded a few times. This beta chain is an off-target read within a library intended for alpha chains, so its frequency means little. Written as DNA, the CDR3 is TGCGCCAGCAGCTTGGAACGTCCCACCGGGGAGCTGTTTTTT. It specifies CASSLERPTGELFF. The rearrangement joins TRBV5-1 to TRBJ2-2; D ambiguous. The germline V and J ends were trimmed by 0 bases and 4 bases, with 7 bases remaining between them. Per the germline V gene, CDR1 is SGHRS and CDR2 is YFSETQ. The length of the CDR3 is 14 residues.

About this clonotype: A library made for alpha chains picked up this beta chain off target, so its size means little. The genes are TRBV5-1 and TRBJ1-4; 8 bases are a match to TRBD1. The germline V gene has CDR1 SGHRS and CDR2 YFSETQ. Unmatched junction bases numbered 3, after V lost 4 bases and J lost 4 bases. The CDR3 covers 14 residues. The CDR3 DNA follows: TGCGCCAGCAGCCTGGGACAGGTTAATGAAAAACTGTTTTTT. Translation gives CASSLGQVNEKLFF.

With regard to this clonotype: This beta chain appears as a stray read in a library generated for alpha chains; its size is not informative. The chain's CDR3 is CSVRGQESSYEQYF. Here the CDR3 DNA reads TGCAGCGTCCGGGGCCAAGAAAGCTCCTACGAGCAGTACTTC. The chain uses TRBV29-1 and TRBJ2-7; tentatively, D is TRBD1 or TRBD2 (5 bases each). Germline V gene sequence: CDR1 SQVTM, CDR2 ANQGSEA. Trimming removed 6 bases from V and 0 bases from J, with 15 bases in between. This CDR3 has 14 residues.

Concerning this clonotype: Because the library targeted alpha chains, this beta chain is an off-target read whose size means little. The genes are TRBV7-8 and TRBJ2-1; maybe TRBD2 (5 bases). CDR3 length equals 14 residues. V was shortened by 3 bases and J by 4 bases, with 10 bases between the two germline ends. CDR1 and CDR2 from the germline V gene are SGHVS and FQNEAQ. The CDR3 DNA follows: TGTGCCAGCAGCTTCGGAACTAGATACAATGAGCAGTTCTTC. Translation: CASSFGTRYNEQFF.

This clonotype was detected ten times or more. This beta chain represents an off-target read in a library built for alpha chains; its size is of limited meaning. This sequence joins TRBV7-2 and TRBJ2-2; tentatively, D is TRBD1 (5 bases). The germline CDR1 and CDR2 sequences are SGHTA and FQGNSA. Trimming shortened V by 3 bases and J by 1 base, and 12 bases separated the two germline ends. The CDR3 extends over 16 amino acids. CDR3 sequence reads: CASSFQGQGNTGELFF. In nucleotides, the CDR3 is TGTGCCAGCAGCTTTCAAGGGCAGGGGAACACCGGGGAGCTGTTTTTT.

This clonotype was counted ten times or more. Because this beta chain is a stray read in a library intended to capture alpha chains, its abundance should not be given much weight. The chain recombines TRBV5-4 with TRBJ2-7, with TRBD1 matching over 11 bases. CDR1 is SGHNT, CDR2 YYREEE, per germline (reference sequence). The CDR3 has 14 residues. V lost 0 bases, J lost 6 bases, and 2 bases stayed unmatched. The DNA for the CDR3 is TGTGCCAGCAGCTTGGGGACAGGGGGCGGCGAGCAGTACTTC. It encodes CASSLGTGGGEQYF.

Many counts were recorded for this clonotype. The library was built for alpha chains, so this beta chain is an off-target read and its size means little. The J gene is TRBJ1-5, the V gene TRBV27; 7 positions agree with TRBD1. Germline V gene data show CDR1 as MNHEY and CDR2 as SMNVEV (reference sequence). J gave up 4 bases and V 4 bases, and 4 bases lay outside the gene matches. The CDR3 loop spans 14 amino acids. Written as DNA, the CDR3 is TGTGCCAGCAGTTATGGGACAGAGAATCAGCCCCAGCATTTT. Translating gives CASSYGTENQPQHF.

This clonotype was counted between two and nine times. Little can be read into the size of this beta chain, an off-target read in a library designed for alpha chains. The chain combines TRBV6-6 with TRBJ1-5, with 7 bases aligning to TRBD1. V shed 0 bases, J shed 3 bases, and the junction held 5 bases outside the gene matches. CDR3 length: 16 residues. Germline CDR1 is MNHNY and CDR2 is SVGAGI (reference sequence). In DNA, the CDR3 is TGTGCCAGCAGTTACTCCTCAGGGGGACCCAATCAGCCCCAGCATTTT. Amino acid sequence: CASSYSSGGPNQPQHF.

Concerning this clonotype itself: Found in a library prepared for alpha chains, this beta chain is an off-target read, and its abundance has little meaning. The CDR3 spells CASSRTSGSYDTQYF. CDR3 in DNA: TGTGCCAGTAGCCGGACTAGCGGGAGTTATGATACGCAGTATTTT. V gene TRBV19 combines with J gene TRBJ2-3; 13 bases agree with TRBD2. Germline values: CDR1 LNHDA, CDR2 SQIVND (reference sequence). V lost 6 bases and J lost 6; bases outside the gene matches: 6. The CDR3 totals 15 residues.

This clonotype was observed a few times. Because this beta chain is a stray read in a library intended to capture alpha chains, its abundance should not be given much weight. The chain employs TRBV13 and TRBJ1-5, with 9 nucleotides matching TRBD1. The CDR3 spans 18 residues. The germline V gene has CDR1 PRHDT and CDR2 FYEKMQ (reference sequence). V trimming: 5 bases; J trimming: 4 bases; junction bases outside the gene matches: 15. In DNA, the CDR3 is TGTGCCAGCAGCACCCGGACAGGGGAACTTATAGCAAATCAGCCCCAGCATTTT. Translating gives CASSTRTGELIANQPQHF.

Sample share makes this clonotype medium-sized. Within a library made for alpha chains, this beta chain is off target, and its count is uninformative. The genes are TRBV4-3 and TRBJ1-6; D call uncertain. The length of the CDR3 is 14 residues. The germline V and J ends were trimmed by 0 bases and 9 bases, with 9 bases remaining between them. The V gene's germline CDR1 is LGHNA and CDR2 YSLEER. CDR3 residues: CASSQEVATSPLHF. CDR3 nucleotides: TGCGCCAGCAGCCAAGAGGTAGCGACTTCACCCCTCCACTTT.

Of note for this clonotype: The library was designed around alpha chains, so this beta chain is a stray read whose abundance carries little weight. The chain carries TRBV24-1 and TRBJ2-3, with D uncertain. CDR1 is KGHDR and CDR2 is SFDVKD in the germline V gene. Trimming pared 2 bases from V and 6 bases from J, leaving 14 bases between. The CDR3 sequence is 15 residues long. The CDR3 protein is CATSDSGQGSDTQYF. Written as DNA, the CDR3 is TGTGCCACCAGTGATTCTGGCCAAGGGTCCGATACGCAGTATTTT.

With regard to this clonotype: Since it is a stray read in a library aimed at alpha chains, this beta chain has a size that is not meaningful. The V gene is TRBV3-1, the J gene TRBJ2-7, with D possibly matching TRBD1 (6 bases). CDR1 is LGHDT, CDR2 YNNKEL, per germline (reference sequence). The CDR3 loop spans 13 amino acids. Deletions cut 4 bases from V and 0 bases from J, with 7 bases between. The CDR3 here is CASSRTDSYEQYF. CDR3 nucleotides: TGTGCCAGCAGCCGGACAGACTCCTACGAGCAGTACTTC.

Worth noting for this clonotype: This beta chain slipped into a library made for alpha chains as a stray read, so its size is not meaningful. V gene TRBV10-2 combines with J gene TRBJ1-1, with unresolved D. CDR1 and CDR2 from the germline V gene are WSHSY and SAAADI. The CDR3 sequence is 14 residues long. The ends were cut back, 6 bases at V and 5 bases at J, with 16 bases in the middle. The CDR3 region is CASSMDPWRTEAFF. CDR3 coding DNA: TGCGCCAGCAGCATGGACCCGTGGAGGACTGAAGCTTTCTTT.

By sample share, this clonotype is medium-sized (0.01 to 0.1%). The library was prepared for alpha chains; this beta chain is a stray read, so its frequency means little. V gene TRBV19 combines with J gene TRBJ2-7, with D unresolved. CDR1 is LNHDA, CDR2 SQIVND, per germline (reference sequence). V shed 0 bases and J shed 3 bases, with 6 bases lying between them. CDR3 length: 13 residues. For the CDR3, the DNA is TGTGCCAGTAGTATAGAGGCCGGCTACGAGCAGTACTTC. This translates into CASSIEAGYEQYF.

This clonotype has a handful of counts. Little can be read into the size of this beta chain, an off-target read in a library designed for alpha chains. The V and J genes are TRBV6-1 and TRBJ2-5; a possible D gene is TRBD1 (6 bases). V dropped 7 bases and J dropped 5 bases, with 14 bases sitting between them. Germline-derived CDR1 and CDR2 are MNHNS and SASEGT. CDR3 length: 13 residues. The CDR3 is CASIRGMGETQYF. The CDR3, as DNA: TGTGCCAGCATTAGGGGGATGGGGGAGACCCAGTACTTC.

Many counts were recorded for this clonotype. This beta chain represents an off-target read in a library built for alpha chains; its size is of limited meaning. This CDR3 is CASSPGLTRVLVQYF. The CDR3, as DNA: TGTGCCAGCAGTCCCGGACTAACCCGCGTGTTGGTGCAGTACTTC. The gene calls are TRBV28 and TRBJ2-7; D is possibly TRBD2 (6 bases). The V end lost 5 bases, the J end lost 9 bases, and 23 bases lay between the germline ends. CDR1 is MDHEN and CDR2 is SYDVKM in the germline V gene. The CDR3 sequence is 15 residues long.

Turning to this clonotype: A much larger clone lies a single base off, so this may be a read error. Little can be read into the size of this beta chain, an off-target read in a library designed for alpha chains. This chain uses TRBV9 with TRBJ2-2; 10 nucleotides match TRBD1. V was clipped by 7 bases and J by 14 bases; unmatched bases: 14. Per germline, CDR1 SGDLS and CDR2 YYNGEE. The CDR3 has 14 residues. The CDR3 coding sequence is TGTGCCAGCGGCCCCCCCTTGGGACAGGGGATTCTGTTTTTT. Protein product: CASGPPLGQGILFF. The full variable domain, completed using reference TRBV9 and TRBJ2-2, is DSGVTQTPKHLITATGQRVTLRCSPRSGDLSVYWYQQSLDQGLQFLIQYYNGEERAKGNILERFSAQQFPDLHSELNLSSLELGDSALYFCASGPPLGQGILFFGEGSRLTVL.

This clonotype occurred many times. This beta chain was picked up by a library intended for alpha chains and is off target, so its count carries little meaning. This rearrangement joins TRBV6-1 to TRBJ2-3; 14 positions agree with TRBD2. The CDR3 is 18 amino acids. The V and J ends lost 10 bases and 1 base, in that order; junction bases with no gene match: 13. In germline, CDR1 is MNHNS, CDR2 SASEGT. The DNA for the CDR3 is TGTGCCACCAAACGGGGACTAGCGGGGGCGGTAGGCACAGATACGCAGTATTTT. This codes for CATKRGLAGAVGTDTQYF.

As concerns this clonotype: This beta chain came through as a stray read in a library set up for alpha chains, and its size says little. The chain employs TRBV23-1 and TRBJ2-2, with D tentatively TRBD1 (6 bases). TRBV23-1 has ORF status, its function being uncertain. The CDR3 runs to 14 residues. Between the trimmed V and J ends, which lost 11 bases and 3 bases, there was a span of 16 bases. Here the CDR3 DNA reads TGCGCCGCCGCCGGACAGCCCGACACCGGGGAGCTGTTTTTT. Translated, it gives CAAAGQPDTGELFF.